This TCR beta chain was profiled in a study of blood T cell repertoires in COVID-19 (dated by TCRdb to 2019 to 2021). Describing the broader study: The collaborator samples originated in the United States, Italy and Spain and spanned the acute and convalescent phases of COVID-19. The material from the prospective study consisted of cDNA or gDNA derived from T cells, B-cell-depleted T cells, or PBMCs. The repertoires were released in a freely available public database meant as a resource for research on the immune response to SARS-CoV-2. Where available, HLA class I and class II types were obtained from metadata supplied by the sample provider rather than from assay-based typing. Samples were obtained from the ongoing ImmuneRACE study (first 160 participants) and from 1,254 subjects provided by 6 global collaborators. Deeply sampled blood TCRbeta repertoires from subjects exposed to, actively infected with, or recovered from COVID-19 were included in the dataset. Sample metadata almost always included a de-identified subject ID, COVID-19 status, age in years and sex. Here is what the overall study found, with its caveats: The amount of clinical and demographic metadata varied by source and participant and was provided uncurated.

TCRbeta CDR3 regions were amplified from genomic DNA using the immunoSEQ Assay, a bias-controlled multiplex PCR. In the original analysis: Within the assay, amplification of reference gene primers was used to estimate how many nucleated cells each sample contained. To quantify the absolute abundance of each unique TCRbeta CDR3 rearrangement, sequence reads were collapsed and filtered. Productive Simpson clonality was computed per sample as the square root of Simpson's diversity index over productive rearrangements. TCRdb obtained this table from immuneACCESS and retained in-frame rearrangements with V and J assigned. These tables miss some clones; where compared with another copy, unresolved V genes account for less than half of the shortfall, and the remainder is unexplained. From that table come the V and J calls and clone size; the DNA was used to work out D and trimming. The sample contains fewer than 200,000 clones, around 83% of them found a single time. Less than 4% of the sample rests with the top ten.

Participants in the prospective study were enrolled through a virtual design, were aged about 18 to 100 years, and lived in some 24 United States geographic areas. In the prospective study, cohorts were assigned on the basis of participant-reported clinical history obtained from a screening survey and a study questionnaire. Each participant in the prospective study had whole blood, serum and a nasopharyngeal or oropharyngeal swab collected by mobile phlebotomists. Prospective study participants could optionally give additional blood draws and questionnaires over an approximately two-month period. Before DNA extraction, blood samples from the prospective study were shipped at room temperature or frozen. As for this clone: Its recognized antigen is unknown. Per-nucleotide qualities are absent, and no much larger clonotype sits a single base away.

CDR1 and CDR2 are read off the germline V gene as SNHLY and FYNNEI. The CDR3 runs 13 amino acids, cysteine and phenylalanine included. The DNA shown is the 39-base CDR3, in frame from base 1. V ends up 7 bases short and J 10 bases short, with an unmatched junction base count of 8. Sequencing input: PBMCs or T cells enriched from blood (not recorded which). The chain was built from TRBV2 and TRBJ1-4; TRBD1 agrees with 8 junctional bases. This TCR derives from a woman in her fifties or sixties in a cohort exposed to, infected with or recovered from COVID-19 (not recorded which). The DNA sequence reads TGTGCCAGCACTACAGGGGGTTCTGGAAAACTGTTTTTT. Its translation is CASTTGGSGKLFF. The CDR3, completed at both ends by the reference TRBV2 and TRBJ1-4 genes, gives the full variable domain EPEVTQTPSHQVTQMGQEVILRCVPISNHLYFYWYRQILGQKVEFLVSFYNNEISEKSEIFDDQFSVERPDGSNFTLKIRSTKLEDSAMYFCASTTGGSGKLFFGSGTQLSVL.